A single sample is the source of the 17 T cell receptor beta chains below, sequenced in a study of cytomegalovirus exposure and HLA in healthy donors. Measured with immunoSEQ multiplex PCR; TCRdb has only the in-frame clones, and not every one. Seen here are some 56,000 clones, roughly nine tenths observed once, and the top ten hold 1.1%. Sequencing was carried out using PBMCs. These receptors were obtained from a man aged 18 to 35 in good health and CMV-seronegative.

The V call is TRBV7-2, the J call TRBJ2-7; TRBD2 matches 11 bases. Germline V gene sequence: CDR1 SGHTA, CDR2 FQGNSA. This CDR3 has 15 amino acids. J gave up 3 bases and V 0 bases, and 1 base lay outside the gene matches. As DNA, the CDR3 is TGTGCCAGCAGCTTAGCGGGGACTAGCGGCTACGAGCAGTACTTC. This gives the protein CASSLAGTSGYEQYF. The complete variable domain, with remaining parts taken from reference TRBV7-2 and TRBJ2-7, reads GAGVSQSPSNKVTEKGKDVELRCDPISGHTALYWYRQSLGQGLEFLIYFQGNSAPDKSGLPSDRFSAERTGGSVSTLTIQRTQQEDSAVYLCASSLAGTSGYEQYFGPGTRLTVT.

Only one count was recorded for this clone. The rearrangement uses TRBV27 and TRBJ2-1; D may be TRBD2 (6 bases). Trimming removed 2 bases at V and 10 bases at J, with 24 bases between. CDR3 size: 17 residues. Germline loops: CDR1 MNHEY, CDR2 SMNVEV (reference sequence). CDR3 sequence (DNA): TGTGCCAGCAGTTTAACCTCCCCTGGGACTTCCTACGGGGAGCAGTTCTTC. The encoded protein is CASSLTSPGTSYGEQFF.

The V gene is TRBV5-6, the J gene TRBJ1-4; 7 bases fit TRBD1. CDR1 is SGHDT and CDR2 is YYEEEE in the germline V gene. This CDR3 contains 14 residues. V was pared by 5 bases and J by 3 bases, with 4 bases of the junction left unmatched. The CDR3, as DNA: TGTGCCAGCAGTCGGGACAGCCCTAATGAAAAACTGTTTTTT. Its protein product is CASSRDSPNEKLFF.

The chain recombines TRBV10-3 with TRBJ2-5; a weak D match, TRBD1 (6 bases). V was pared by 10 bases and J by 5 bases, with 17 bases between. This CDR3 comprises 13 residues. Germline CDR1 ENHRY, CDR2 SYGVKD. This CDR3 reads CATTGTQGETQYF. The DNA for the CDR3 is TGTGCCACCACCGGGACACAAGGGGAGACCCAGTACTTC.

J is TRBJ2-5 and V is TRBV10-3; a weak D match, TRBD2 (6 bases). Germline V gene sequence: CDR1 ENHRY, CDR2 SYGVKD. Trimming shortened V by 6 bases and J by 3 bases, and 11 bases separated the two germline ends. CDR3 size: 13 residues. CDR3 loop: CAIRAEGEETQYF. Here the CDR3 DNA reads TGTGCCATCAGGGCGGAGGGTGAAGAGACCCAGTACTTC.

The V gene is TRBV11-3, the J gene TRBJ2-1, with 8 bases aligning to TRBD2. This CDR3 contains 16 residues. V gave up 1 base and J gave up 1 base; unmatched junction bases: 3. Germline V gives CDR1 SGHNT, CDR2 YENEEA. In DNA form, the CDR3 reads TGTGCCAGCAGCTTAGCCGGGGGGGGATCCTACAATGAGCAGTTCTTC. Encoded protein: CASSLAGGGSYNEQFF.

This rearrangement joins TRBV7-9 to TRBJ2-1, with TRBD2 as a possible D gene (6 bases). Germline lookup yields CDR1 SEHNR and CDR2 FQNEAQ (reference sequence). The CDR3 extends over 16 amino acids. Trimming cost V 5 bases and J 0 bases, with 14 bases left between them. The CDR3 spells CASSTDSGGSYNEQFF. The CDR3 DNA reads TGTGCCAGCAGCACCGATAGCGGAGGCTCCTACAATGAGCAGTTCTTC.

The rearrangement joins TRBV7-9 to TRBJ2-7, with 7 bases lining up with TRBD1. Trimming took 4 bases from V and 0 from J; bases not matched to a gene: 3. The length of the CDR3 is 14 residues. The germline V gene has CDR1 SEHNR and CDR2 FQNEAQ (reference sequence). The CDR3 loop reads CASSSRQGSYEQYF. The CDR3 DNA reads TGTGCCAGCAGCTCACGACAGGGCTCCTACGAGCAGTACTTC.

V gene TRBV7-2 combines with J gene TRBJ2-1; possible D gene TRBD2, 7 bases. CDR1 SGHTA and CDR2 FQGNSA come from the germline V gene. The CDR3 spans 16 residues. The V end was cut by 3 bases, the J end by 5 bases, with 17 bases between. Written as DNA, the CDR3 is TGTGCCAGCAGCTTTCGGGGGGCAGGGGTTGACAATGAGCAGTTCTTC. Translated: CASSFRGAGVDNEQFF.

The count of this clone is one. The rearrangement uses TRBV4-1 and TRBJ2-7, with 7 bases lining up with TRBD1. The CDR3 runs 16 residues. The V and J ends lost 4 bases and 3 bases, in that order; junction bases with no gene match: 12. From germline, CDR1 is MGHRA and CDR2 YSYEKL. The CDR3 nucleotides are TGCGCCAGCAGCCTCGCGGGTCAGGGGGTGTTCTACGAGCAGTACTTC. Amino acid sequence: CASSLAGQGVFYEQYF.

The V call is TRBV9, the J call TRBJ2-7; 9 bases fit TRBD2. The CDR3 length is 17 residues. CDR1 is SGDLS, CDR2 YYNGEE, per germline. The trim removed 3 bases at V and 0 bases at J, leaving 10 bases unmatched. Written as DNA, the CDR3 is TGTGCCAGCAGCGGGTCGGCCCTAGCGGGGCCCTCCTACGAGCAGTACTTC. Protein product: CASSGSALAGPSYEQYF. Filled out from reference TRBV9 and TRBJ2-7, the complete variable domain reads DSGVTQTPKHLITATGQRVTLRCSPRSGDLSVYWYQQSLDQGLQFLIQYYNGEERAKGNILERFSAQQFPDLHSELNLSSLELGDSALYFCASSGSALAGPSYEQYFGPGTRLTVT.

Details on this clone: This sample includes further DNA sequences coding for the same CDR3. The genes are TRBV5-6 and TRBJ2-7, with 15 positions matching TRBD2. The CDR3 has 15 residues. The junction had 2 bases not matched to a gene; V was cut back by 4 bases and J by 3 bases. The V gene's germline CDR1 is SGHDT and CDR2 YYEEEE. The CDR3 DNA reads TGTGCCAGCAGCGCGGGACTAGCGGGGGGCTACGAGCAGTACTTC. It codes for CASSAGLAGGYEQYF.

This clone was detected once. The chain links TRBV29-1 to TRBJ2-7; 11 nucleotides agree with TRBD2. CDR3 length: 12 amino acids. The germline V gene has CDR1 SQVTM and CDR2 ANQGSEA. Unmatched junction bases numbered 0, after V lost 2 bases and J lost 6 bases. CDR3 nucleotide sequence: TGCAGCGTTGAACTAGCGGGAGGCGAGCAGTACTTC. Translating gives CSVELAGGEQYF.

This chain uses TRBV5-4 with TRBJ1-2; 8 nucleotides match TRBD1. Germline V gives CDR1 SGHNT, CDR2 YYREEE (reference sequence). V lost 0 bases to trimming and J lost 2 bases; unmatched junction nucleotides: 9. There are 17 residues in the CDR3. The CDR3 loop reads CASSLGSRGPTNYGYTF. The DNA of the CDR3 is TGTGCCAGCAGCTTGGGAAGCAGGGGGCCTACGAACTATGGCTACACCTTC. The full variable domain, with the rest looked up from reference TRBV5-4 and TRBJ1-2, is ETGVTQSPTHLIKTRGQQVTLRCSSQSGHNTVSWYQQALGQGPQFIFQYYREEENGRGNFPPRFSGLQFPNYSSELNVNALELDDSALYLCASSLGSRGPTNYGYTFGSGTRLTVV.

A single count supports this clone. The V call is TRBV19, the J call TRBJ2-3; D is unresolved. Trimming removed 4 bases from V and 1 base from J, with 9 bases in between. The germline V gene encodes CDR1 LNHDA and CDR2 SQIVND (reference sequence). There are 14 residues in the CDR3. CDR3 in amino acids: CASSKQRGTDTQYF. The CDR3 nucleotides are TGTGCCAGTAGTAAGCAACGGGGCACAGATACGCAGTATTTT.

J is TRBJ2-7 and V is TRBV11-2, with 13 positions matching TRBD2. The CDR3 loop spans 15 amino acids. In germline, CDR1 is SGHAT, CDR2 FQNNGV. J lost 6 bases, V lost 5 bases, and 7 bases had no gene match. The CDR3 DNA reads TGTGCCAGCAGCCCCTGGACTAGCGGGAGAATCGAGCAGTACTTC. It yields the protein CASSPWTSGRIEQYF.

This chain links TRBV19 with TRBJ2-5; maybe TRBD2 (5 bases). V was pared by 0 bases and J by 5 bases, with 13 bases between. This CDR3 contains 15 residues. CDR1 is LNHDA, CDR2 SQIVND, per germline (reference sequence). Written as DNA, the CDR3 is TGTGCCAGTAGTATAGAATCGCGAGGGTACGAGACCCAGTACTTC. This codes for CASSIESRGYETQYF.